The 24 T cell receptor beta chains in this list originate from one sample, sequenced in a study of blood T cell repertoires in COVID-19. The method was immunoSEQ multiplex PCR; TCRdb's version includes in-frame clones alone and lacks a portion of them. This sample has about 120,000 clones, with 82% found just once. Sequencing input: peripheral blood. Receptors were obtained from a woman between 65 and 79 years old with acute or convalescent COVID-19.

The V gene is TRBV19, the J gene TRBJ2-5, with TRBD2 matching 7 bases. Germline CDR1 LNHDA, CDR2 SQIVND (reference sequence). The CDR3 totals 15 residues. Trimming removed 5 bases from V and 1 base from J; junction bases left unmatched: 7. The CDR3 loop is CASSASGSSQETQYF. The CDR3 DNA sequence: TGTGCCAGTAGTGCTAGCGGAAGCTCCCAAGAGACCCAGTACTTC.

This chain links TRBV29-1 with TRBJ1-4; a possible D gene is TRBD1 (6 bases). V shed 5 bases and J shed 3 bases, with 10 bases lying between them. The CDR3 spans 13 residues. Germline V gene sequence: CDR1 SQVTM, CDR2 ANQGSEA. CDR3 DNA: TGCAGCGTTAGGGGGACGGCTAATGAAAAACTGTTTTTT. It specifies CSVRGTANEKLFF.

The V call is TRBV28, the J call TRBJ1-4, with D unresolved. The CDR3 runs to 14 residues. The germline V and J ends were trimmed by 3 bases and 6 bases, with 11 bases remaining between them. CDR1 MDHEN and CDR2 SYDVKM come from the germline V gene. The CDR3 protein is CASSFPGSHEKLFF. Here the CDR3 DNA reads TGTGCCAGCAGTTTTCCCGGGAGCCATGAAAAACTGTTTTTT.

This rearrangement joins TRBV5-1 to TRBJ2-5; 8 nucleotides agree with TRBD1. Trimming at V came to 4 bases and at J to 0 bases, leaving 8 bases not matched to a gene. This CDR3 region has 16 residues. The germline CDR1 and CDR2 sequences are SGHRS and YFSETQ. The CDR3 spells CASSVQGTGNQETQYF. The CDR3 nucleotides read TGCGCCAGCAGCGTTCAAGGGACAGGAAACCAAGAGACCCAGTACTTC.

The chain employs TRBV4-3 and TRBJ1-1, with TRBD1 identical over 9 bases. Trimming removed 5 bases from V and 5 bases from J; junction bases left unmatched: 9. CDR3 length equals 15 residues. CDR1 is LGHNA, CDR2 YSLEER, per germline. CDR3 DNA sequence: TGCGCCAGCAGCTCCCTGACAGGGGGGCAAACTGAAGCTTTCTTT. Amino acid sequence: CASSSLTGGQTEAFF.

V usage is TRBV5-1 and J usage is TRBJ2-2; the D gene is possibly TRBD1 (6 bases). Trimming took off 2 bases at V and 2 bases at J, with 10 bases between the two ends. This CDR3 region has 15 residues. Looked up from germline, CDR1 is SGHRS and CDR2 is YFSETQ. CDR3 bases: TGCGCCAGCAGCTTTGACAGGCTAAACACCGGGGAGCTGTTTTTT. Encoded protein: CASSFDRLNTGELFF.

Within the sample, this clone is medium-sized. The chain uses TRBV19 and TRBJ1-5; TRBD1 matches 8 bases. Germline CDR1 and CDR2: LNHDA and SQIVND (reference sequence). The CDR3 has 16 amino acids. The V gene end was trimmed by 0 bases and the J gene end by 6 bases; junction bases not matched to a gene: 7. CDR3 protein: CASSIDWTGFLQPQHF. The CDR3 coding sequence is TGTGCCAGTAGTATAGATTGGACAGGGTTCCTTCAGCCCCAGCATTTT. Full variable domain (missing parts from reference TRBV19 and TRBJ1-5): DGGITQSPKYLFRKEGQNVTLSCEQNLNHDAMYWYRQDPGQGLRLIYYSQIVNDFQKGDIAEGYSVSREKKESFPLTVTSAQKNPTAFYLCASSIDWTGFLQPQHFGDGTRLSIL.

The chain links TRBV11-2 to TRBJ2-5; 11 bases agree with TRBD2. The CDR3 is 16 amino acids. Looked up from germline, CDR1 is SGHAT and CDR2 is FQNNGV. The trim removed 4 bases at V and 5 bases at J, leaving 9 bases unmatched. The CDR3 DNA reads TGTGCCAGCAGCTCCCAACCGGGACTAGCGGCCGAGACCCAGTACTTC. Translated, it gives CASSSQPGLAAETQYF.

This clone was found once. The chain uses TRBV9 and TRBJ1-1; the D is unclear. From germline, CDR1 is SGDLS and CDR2 YYNGEE. The CDR3 extends over 15 amino acids. Trimming cost V 1 base and J 0 bases, with 10 bases left between them. The CDR3 DNA reads as TGTGCCAGCAGCGTAAGGTCAGGATTGAACACTGAAGCTTTCTTT. Its translation: CASSVRSGLNTEAFF.

J is TRBJ1-6 and V is TRBV6-5, with 10 bases identical to TRBD1. With 5 bases clipped from V and 6 bases from J, the junction kept 4 bases outside the gene matches. Germline loops: CDR1 MNHEY, CDR2 SVGAGI. CDR3 length equals 15 residues. The chain's CDR3 is CASSQDRGFNSPLHF. In DNA form, the CDR3 reads TGTGCCAGCAGTCAGGACAGGGGGTTTAATTCACCCCTCCACTTT.

V is TRBV7-8 and J is TRBJ1-1, with D possibly TRBD1 on 5 matching bases. Germline values: CDR1 SGHVS, CDR2 FQNEAQ. This CDR3 has 15 amino acids. The V gene lost 0 bases and the J gene lost 0 bases, with 8 bases spanning the gap. CDR3 amino acids: CASSLAGGVNTEAFF. The DNA for the CDR3 is TGTGCCAGCAGCTTAGCGGGGGGGGTGAACACTGAAGCTTTCTTT.

The rearrangement uses TRBV6-5 and TRBJ1-1, with 8 nucleotides matching TRBD1. From germline, CDR1 is MNHEY and CDR2 SVGAGI. Losses at the gene ends were 6 bases for V and 6 bases for J; bases not matched to a gene: 6. The CDR3 consists of 13 residues. The chain's CDR3 is CASSVTGDAEAFF. Written as DNA, the CDR3 is TGTGCCAGCAGCGTGACAGGGGATGCTGAAGCTTTCTTT.

The J gene is TRBJ1-5, the V gene TRBV10-3; D unresolved. The V end lost 3 bases, the J end lost 0 bases, and 9 bases lay between the germline ends. Germline assignment: CDR1 ENHRY and CDR2 SYGVKD. The CDR3 loop spans 15 amino acids. CDR3 amino acids: CAISEDGYSNQPQHF. The CDR3 nucleotides are TGTGCCATCAGTGAAGACGGGTATAGCAATCAGCCCCAGCATTTT.

This clone has a single count. The V call is TRBV11-2, the J call TRBJ2-5, with a tentative D call TRBD1 (7 bases). This CDR3 has 15 residues. From germline, CDR1 is SGHAT and CDR2 FQNNGV. V was cut by 2 bases and J by 5 bases, with 15 bases left in between. CDR3 residues: CASSLNRGGRETQYF. In nucleotides, the CDR3 is TGTGCCAGCAGCTTAAACAGGGGAGGTCGGGAGACCCAGTACTTC.

The V call is TRBV6-5, the J call TRBJ1-2; no clear D gene. Trimming removed 8 bases at V and 7 bases at J, with 14 bases between. This CDR3 is built from 12 residues. CDR1 is MNHEY, CDR2 SVGAGI, per germline. The CDR3 bases are TGTGCCAGCCGGGCCTCGGCGGGTGGCTACACCTTC. Translating gives CASRASAGGYTF.

The chain uses TRBV7-9 and TRBJ1-5; 7 bases are a match to TRBD1. Germline assignment: CDR1 SEHNR and CDR2 FQNEAQ (reference sequence). CDR3 length: 16 residues. V gave up 1 base and J gave up 6 bases; unmatched junction bases: 9. The DNA of the CDR3 is TGTGCCAGCAGCTTAGAGGAGTTAGGGGGCAGTCAGCCCCAGCATTTT. As protein: CASSLEELGGSQPQHF.

CDR3 region: CASSLDPGILSGNTIYF. DNA for the CDR3: TGTGCCAGCAGCTTAGACCCAGGTATCCTCTCTGGAAACACCATATATTTT. The V gene is TRBV7-8, the J gene TRBJ1-3; the D is unclear. V was shortened by 1 base and J by 0 bases, with 13 bases between the two germline ends. CDR1 and CDR2 from the germline V gene are SGHVS and FQNEAQ. CDR3 length: 17 residues.

V and J are TRBV6-5 and TRBJ1-2; 7 bases are shared with TRBD1. CDR1 is MNHEY, CDR2 SVGAGI, per germline. This CDR3 spans 16 amino acids. The junction had 10 bases not matched to a gene; V was cut back by 4 bases and J by 2 bases. This CDR3 reads CASSSLPETGNYGYTF. The CDR3 DNA sequence: TGTGCCAGCAGTTCGTTACCTGAGACAGGGAACTATGGCTACACCTTC.

This clone was counted a few times. Germline and junction disagree at one end, which may indicate a read error. CDR3 nucleotides: TGTGCCAGCAGCGTAGACAGGGGACGGAACACTGAAGCTTTCTTT. It codes for CASSVDRGRNTEAFF. V gene TRBV11-3 combines with J gene TRBJ1-1; 8 positions match TRBD1. The CDR3 length is 15 residues. Germline CDR1 and CDR2: SGHNT and YENEEA.

This chain joins TRBV11-2 and TRBJ2-2; 9 nucleotides match TRBD1. J gave up 3 bases and V 6 bases, and 11 bases lay outside the gene matches. This CDR3 comprises 17 residues. Germline CDR1 SGHAT, CDR2 FQNNGV. The DNA of the CDR3 is TGTGCCAGCAGACGCTTCACGGGACAGGGTGACACCGGGGAGCTGTTTTTT. This translates into CASRRFTGQGDTGELFF.

The chain recombines TRBV15 with TRBJ1-4, with TRBD1 matching 9 bases. The J segment lost 5 bases and the V segment lost 3 bases, leaving 22 bases of the junction unmatched. CDR3 length: 21 amino acids. The V gene's germline CDR1 is LNHNV and CDR2 YYDKDF (reference sequence). The CDR3 region is CATSSAGSLQGASKGNEKLFF. Here the CDR3 DNA reads TGTGCCACCAGCAGCGCTGGCTCTTTACAGGGGGCGTCTAAGGGAAATGAAAAACTGTTTTTT.

This clone has more than one count but fewer than ten. The genes are TRBV4-3 and TRBJ1-4; TRBD1 matches 8 bases. V trimming: 6 bases; J trimming: 6 bases; junction bases outside the gene matches: 6. The CDR3 spans 14 residues. Per the germline V gene, CDR1 is LGHNA and CDR2 is YSLEER. The CDR3 DNA reads as TGCGCCAGCAGTTCCGGACAGGGCGATGAAAAACTGTTTTTT. It is translated as CASSSGQGDEKLFF.

The chain employs TRBV11-3 and TRBJ1-2, with 7 bases that match TRBD1. CDR1 SGHNT and CDR2 YENEEA come from the germline V gene. There are 14 residues in the CDR3. V trimming: 5 bases; J trimming: 4 bases; junction bases outside the gene matches: 7. The CDR3, as DNA: TGTGCCAGCAGCCCGTGGGACAGCACCTATGGCTACACCTTC. Residues: CASSPWDSTYGYTF.

The chain is built from TRBV5-6 and TRBJ1-5, with D uncertain. V lost 7 bases, J lost 1 base, and 12 bases lay in between. Germline-derived CDR1 and CDR2 are SGHDT and YYEEEE. The CDR3 is 14 amino acids. CDR3 residues: CASGKTGSNQPQHF. The CDR3 coding sequence is TGTGCCAGCGGGAAGACGGGAAGCAATCAGCCCCAGCATTTT.